These 3 T cell receptor beta chains were sequenced from one sample in a study of blood T cell repertoires in COVID-19. The table came from immunoSEQ multiplex PCR; TCRdb's copy has only in-frame clones and leaves some out. The sample holds about 130,000 clones, approximately 82% seen once. Sequenced: peripheral blood. The receptors stem from a woman between 45 and 65 years old with acute or convalescent COVID-19.

V and J are TRBV12-1 and TRBJ2-5; TRBD2, as called in the table, went unchecked against the DNA. TRBV12-1 is a recognized pseudogene. The CDR3 consists of 16 residues. The CDR3 region has the DNA TGTGCCAGCAGCTTTGGAACAGCGGGAGAGGGAGAGACCCAGTACTTC. Residues: CASSFGTAGEGETQYF.

This rearrangement joins TRBV4-1 to TRBJ2-7; 9 bases are shared with TRBD2. Germline CDR1 MGHRA, CDR2 YSYEKL. This CDR3 is built from 16 residues. Trimming took 1 base from V and 7 from J; bases not matched to a gene: 11. This chain's CDR3 is CASSQGVGGGAGEQYF. The CDR3 DNA sequence: TGCGCCAGCAGCCAAGGAGTAGGCGGGGGGGCTGGTGAGCAGTACTTC.

The chain recombines TRBV28 with TRBJ1-5, with a possible D match to TRBD1 (5 bases). This CDR3 comprises 13 residues. The germline V gene encodes CDR1 MDHEN and CDR2 SYDVKM. V was clipped by 6 bases and J by 6 bases, with 12 bases between them. CDR3 bases: TGTGCCAGCAGCAGACAGTTTGGTCAGCCCCAGCATTTT. Residues: CASSRQFGQPQHF.